This entry concerns a single T cell receptor beta chain. Its cognate antigen is unknown. The record originates from a study of regulatory and conventional T cells in RAG deficiency. General study results and limits: Other subsets showed around 10-fold reductions, but Treg unique TCR beta sequences fell roughly 110-fold in these patients. In Omenn syndrome, Treg and Tconv repertoires overlapped >90%. RAG-deficient patients showed markedly lower Shannon entropy and higher Simpson indices than control T-cell subsets.

Method: immunoSEQ multiplex PCR; TCRdb's copy keeps in-frame clones and lacks some. The repertoire holds 8,500 or so clones, more than 75% seen once, with about 35% in the top ten. This CDR3 spans 14 amino acids. V was pared by 2 bases and J by 4 bases, with 4 bases of the junction left unmatched. Germline CDR1 MNHEY, CDR2 SVGAGI. These data were also filed under a second study, of regulatory T cells. Per that paper: Amplification used 52 TRBV primers and 13 TRBJ primers. In patients, unique TRB V-J pairs were restricted and V/J usage skewed, especially in Tregs.

The specimen was CD8+ T cells sorted from blood. This TCR came from a human donor in good health. V and J are TRBV6-5 and TRBJ1-2; 7 positions match TRBD1. This CDR3 is CASSYRTGVYGYTF. The CDR3 DNA follows: TGTGCCAGCAGTTACCGTACAGGGGTCTATGGCTACACCTTC.